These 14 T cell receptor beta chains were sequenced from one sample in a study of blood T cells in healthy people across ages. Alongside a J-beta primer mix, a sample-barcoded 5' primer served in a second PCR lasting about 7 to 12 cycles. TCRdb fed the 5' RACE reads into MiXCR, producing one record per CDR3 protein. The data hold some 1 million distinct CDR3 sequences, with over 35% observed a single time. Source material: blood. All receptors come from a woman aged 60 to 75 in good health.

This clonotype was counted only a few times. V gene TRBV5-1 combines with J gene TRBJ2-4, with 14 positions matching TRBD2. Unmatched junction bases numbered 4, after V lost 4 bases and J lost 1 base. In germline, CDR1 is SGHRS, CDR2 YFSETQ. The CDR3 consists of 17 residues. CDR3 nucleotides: TGCGCCAGCAGCGCGGGACTAGCGGGAGTGGCCAAAAACATTCAGTACTTC. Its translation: CASSAGLAGVAKNIQYF.

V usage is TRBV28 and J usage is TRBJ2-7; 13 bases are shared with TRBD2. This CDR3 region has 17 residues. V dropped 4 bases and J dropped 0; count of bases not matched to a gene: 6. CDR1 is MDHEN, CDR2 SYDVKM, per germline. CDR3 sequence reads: CASSSTWTSGSSYEQYF. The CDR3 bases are TGTGCCAGCAGTTCCACTTGGACTAGCGGGAGCTCCTACGAGCAGTACTTC.

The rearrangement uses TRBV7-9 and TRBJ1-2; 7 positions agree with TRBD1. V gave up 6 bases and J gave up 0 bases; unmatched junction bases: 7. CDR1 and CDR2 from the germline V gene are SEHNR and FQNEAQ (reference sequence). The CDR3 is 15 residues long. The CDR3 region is CASSPGQHPNYGYTF. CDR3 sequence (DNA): TGTGCCAGCAGTCCGGGACAGCACCCTAACTATGGCTACACCTTC.

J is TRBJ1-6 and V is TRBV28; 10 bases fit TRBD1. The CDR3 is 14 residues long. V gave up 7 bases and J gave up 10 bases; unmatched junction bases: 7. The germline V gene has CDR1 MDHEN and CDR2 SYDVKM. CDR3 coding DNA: TGTGCCAGCAAAGGAGGACAGGGGGGGTCACCCCTCCACTTT. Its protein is CASKGGQGGSPLHF.

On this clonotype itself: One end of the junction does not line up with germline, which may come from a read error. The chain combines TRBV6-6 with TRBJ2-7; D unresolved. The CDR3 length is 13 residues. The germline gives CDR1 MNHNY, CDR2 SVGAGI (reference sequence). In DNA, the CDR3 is TGTGCCAGCAGCCCTCGGGTGGCCTACGTGCAGTACTTC. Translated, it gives CASSPRVAYVQYF.

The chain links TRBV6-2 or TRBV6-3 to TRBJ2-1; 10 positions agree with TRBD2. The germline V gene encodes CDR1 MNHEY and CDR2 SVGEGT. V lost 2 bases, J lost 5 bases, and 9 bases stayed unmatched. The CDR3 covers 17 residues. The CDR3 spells CASSYEAGTSENNEQFF. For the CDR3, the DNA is TGTGCCAGCAGTTACGAGGCTGGGACTAGCGAGAACAATGAGCAGTTCTTC.

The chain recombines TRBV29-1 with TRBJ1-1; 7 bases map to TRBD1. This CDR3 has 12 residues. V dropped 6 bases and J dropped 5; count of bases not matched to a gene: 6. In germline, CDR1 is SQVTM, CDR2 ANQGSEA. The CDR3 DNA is TGCAGCGTGAGACAGGGCGGAACTGAAGCTTTCTTT. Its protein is CSVRQGGTEAFF.

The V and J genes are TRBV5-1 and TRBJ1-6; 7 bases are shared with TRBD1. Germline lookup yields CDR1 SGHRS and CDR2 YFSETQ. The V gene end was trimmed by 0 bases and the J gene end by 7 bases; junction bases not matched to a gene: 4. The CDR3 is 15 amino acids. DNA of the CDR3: TGCGCCAGCAGCTTGGAGGGACAGCCCAATTCACCCCTCCACTTT. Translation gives CASSLEGQPNSPLHF.

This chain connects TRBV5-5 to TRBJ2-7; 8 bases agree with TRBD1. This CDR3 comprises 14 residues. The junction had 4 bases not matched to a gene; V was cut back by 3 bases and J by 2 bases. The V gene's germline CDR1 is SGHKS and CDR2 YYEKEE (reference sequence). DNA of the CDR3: TGTGCCAGCAGCTACCAGACAGGGGCCTACGAGCAGTACTTC. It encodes CASSYQTGAYEQYF.

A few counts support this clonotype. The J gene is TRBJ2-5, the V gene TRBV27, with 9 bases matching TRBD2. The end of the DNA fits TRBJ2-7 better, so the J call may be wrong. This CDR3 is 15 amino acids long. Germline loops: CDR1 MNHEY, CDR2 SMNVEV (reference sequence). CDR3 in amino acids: CASSLSASGIGEQYF. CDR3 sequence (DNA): TGTGCCAGCAGTTTATCGGCTAGCGGGATAGGCGAGCAGTACTTC.

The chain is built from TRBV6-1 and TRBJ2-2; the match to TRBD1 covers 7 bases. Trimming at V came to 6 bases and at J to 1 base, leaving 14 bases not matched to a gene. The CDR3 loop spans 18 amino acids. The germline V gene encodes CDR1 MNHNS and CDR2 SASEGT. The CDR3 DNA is TGTGCCAGCAGAAGGGGACAGCCCCTCCGATTGAACACCGGGGAGCTGTTTTTT. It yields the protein CASRRGQPLRLNTGELFF.

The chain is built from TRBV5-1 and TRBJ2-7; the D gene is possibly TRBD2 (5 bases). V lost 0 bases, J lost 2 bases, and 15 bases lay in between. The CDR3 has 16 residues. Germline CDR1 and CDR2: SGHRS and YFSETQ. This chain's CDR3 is CASSLVSGGSPYEQYF. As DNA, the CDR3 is TGCGCCAGCAGCTTGGTGTCAGGTGGGAGTCCCTACGAGCAGTACTTC.

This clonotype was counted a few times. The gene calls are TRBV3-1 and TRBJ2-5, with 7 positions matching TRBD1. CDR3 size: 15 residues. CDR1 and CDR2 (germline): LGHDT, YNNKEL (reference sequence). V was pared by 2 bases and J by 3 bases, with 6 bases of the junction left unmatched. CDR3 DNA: TGTGCCAGCAGCCAATACAGGACAGGAGAAGAGACCCAGTACTTC. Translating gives CASSQYRTGEETQYF.

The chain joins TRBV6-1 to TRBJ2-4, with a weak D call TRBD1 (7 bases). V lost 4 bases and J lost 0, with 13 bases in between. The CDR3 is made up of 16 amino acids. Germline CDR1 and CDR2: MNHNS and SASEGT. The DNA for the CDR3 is TGTGCCAGCAGTGGCGGGACAGAACTAGCCAAAAACATTCAGTACTTC. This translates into CASSGGTELAKNIQYF.